The 10 T cell receptor beta chains listed next were all sequenced from one sample in a study of technical replicates of blood from a few donors. Generated by immunoSEQ multiplex PCR, the TCRdb table keeps only in-frame clones and is missing some. The sample shows about 79,000 clones, around 92% of them seen only once. The material sequenced was T cells isolated from PBMCs. The receptors here all came from a human donor in good health. Some clones in this sample may be carry-over from other donors' samples.

V and J are TRBV18 and TRBJ1-1, with 7 nucleotides matching TRBD1. Germline V gives CDR1 KGHSH, CDR2 LQKENI. The trim removed 5 bases at V and 3 bases at J, leaving 6 bases unmatched. The length of the CDR3 is 14 residues. The CDR3: CASSMPDRDTEAFF. CDR3 in DNA: TGTGCCAGCTCAATGCCCGACAGGGACACTGAAGCTTTCTTT.

This clone showed up just once. V gene TRBV28 combines with J gene TRBJ2-3, with TRBD1 as a possible D gene (5 bases). This CDR3 has 12 amino acids. Per germline, CDR1 MDHEN and CDR2 SYDVKM. Trimming removed 6 bases at V and 7 bases at J, with 11 bases between. The CDR3 loop is CASRTDPNTQYF. DNA for the CDR3: TGTGCCAGCAGGACAGATCCCAATACGCAGTATTTT.

The table lists this clone with a count of one. The chain uses TRBV5-8 and TRBJ2-3; 8 positions match TRBD1. The germline V gene encodes CDR1 SGHTS and CDR2 YDEGEE. V dropped 4 bases and J dropped 4; count of bases not matched to a gene: 8. This CDR3 is built from 15 residues. CDR3 bases: TGTGCCAGCAGCCCGACAGGGGCCTACGCAGATACGCAGTATTTT. Encoded protein: CASSPTGAYADTQYF.

The J gene is TRBJ1-2, the V gene TRBV5-6; the match to TRBD1 covers 8 bases. V lost 4 bases and J lost 3; bases outside the gene matches: 17. The CDR3 totals 18 residues. Germline V CDR1 and CDR2: SGHDT, YYEEEE. As DNA, the CDR3 is TGTGCCAGCAGCCCATTTGGGGAACCGGGACAGGTTTACTATGGCTACACCTTC. As protein: CASSPFGEPGQVYYGYTF. The variable domain in full, completed from reference TRBV5-6 and TRBJ1-2, reads DAGVTQSPTHLIKTRGQQVTLRCSPKSGHDTVSWYQQALGQGPQFIFQYYEEEERQRGNFPDRFSGHQFPNYSSELNVNALLLGDSALYLCASSPFGEPGQVYYGYTFGSGTRLTVV.

This rearrangement joins TRBV7-2 to TRBJ1-1; D unclear. In germline, CDR1 is SGHTA, CDR2 FQGNSA. V dropped 2 bases and J dropped 0 bases, with 7 bases sitting between them. The CDR3 is 14 amino acids. The CDR3 DNA sequence: TGTGCCAGCAGCTTATTCCCCATGAACACTGAAGCTTTCTTT. Its protein product is CASSLFPMNTEAFF.

V and J are TRBV7-9 and TRBJ1-5; 7 bases line up with TRBD1. The CDR3 is 14 amino acids. Losses at the gene ends were 4 bases for V and 4 bases for J; bases not matched to a gene: 4. Germline V gene data show CDR1 as SEHNR and CDR2 as FQNEAQ (reference sequence). This chain's CDR3 is CASSYRDSNQPQHF. The CDR3 region has the DNA TGTGCCAGCAGCTACCGGGACAGTAATCAGCCCCAGCATTTT.

The chain is built from TRBV9 and TRBJ2-3, with D maybe TRBD2 (6 bases). The CDR3 contains 14 residues. The germline CDR1 and CDR2 sequences are SGDLS and YYNGEE. V shed 4 bases and J shed 3 bases, with 12 bases lying between them. The CDR3 DNA follows: TGTGCCAGCAGCCTCCGGACTACAACAGATACGCAGTATTTT. Translation: CASSLRTTTDTQYF.

The chain uses TRBV5-4 and TRBJ1-2; the D gene is possibly TRBD1 (6 bases). V was shortened by 5 bases and J by 6 bases, with 17 bases between the two germline ends. The CDR3 is 14 amino acids. CDR1 and CDR2 (germline): SGHNT, YYREEE (reference sequence). Written as DNA, the CDR3 is TGTGCCAGCAGACCCCCAGGGGCGAAGAATGGCTACACCTTC. Its protein product is CASRPPGAKNGYTF.

This clone was recorded once. The chain recombines TRBV9 with TRBJ2-3; D possibly corresponds to TRBD2 (5 bases). This CDR3 contains 16 residues. The ends were cut back, 0 bases at V and 2 bases at J, with 13 bases in the middle. Per germline, CDR1 SGDLS and CDR2 YYNGEE. The CDR3 sequence: CASSVEGGPYTDTQYF. Here the CDR3 DNA reads TGTGCCAGCAGCGTAGAAGGCGGGCCCTACACAGATACGCAGTATTTT.

The V and J genes are TRBV2 and TRBJ2-1; tentative D call: TRBD1 (5 bases). The V and J ends lost 6 bases and 0 bases respectively, with 15 bases between them. This CDR3 comprises 16 residues. Germline-derived CDR1 and CDR2 are SNHLY and FYNNEI. The CDR3 here is CASSDPNRSSYNEQFF. CDR3 coding DNA: TGTGCCAGCAGCGACCCTAACAGGAGCTCCTACAATGAGCAGTTCTTC.